These 10 T cell receptor beta chains share one sample of origin, sequenced in a study of T cell responses to AZD1222 COVID-19 vaccine. The method was immunoSEQ multiplex PCR; TCRdb's version includes in-frame clones alone and lacks a portion of them. The table lists 110,000 to 150,000 clones, roughly 92% of them singletons. The sample consisted of peripheral blood, taken on day 0 of AZD1222 vaccination. The source of these receptors is an adult in good health.

The chain joins TRBV11-2 to TRBJ2-7; D ambiguous. V lost 0 bases and J 2 bases, leaving 8 bases between the germline ends. Germline loops: CDR1 SGHAT, CDR2 FQNNGV. The CDR3 covers 14 residues. The DNA of the CDR3 is TGTGCCAGCAGCTTAGACAGGCTGACCTACGAGCAGTACTTC. It translates to CASSLDRLTYEQYF.

This clone appeared a single time. The chain joins TRBV5-6 to TRBJ2-7; D gene uncertain. V lost 0 bases and J lost 2, with 18 bases in between. This CDR3 comprises 17 residues. The germline V gene encodes CDR1 SGHDT and CDR2 YYEEEE. The DNA for the CDR3 is TGTGCCAGCAGCTTGGGCCAACTTGGTCCCACAACCTACGAGCAGTACTTC. It specifies CASSLGQLGPTTYEQYF.

In this sample, this clone turned up a few times. The V and J genes are TRBV13 and TRBJ2-4; D is unclear. CDR3 length: 14 amino acids. Germline assignment: CDR1 PRHDT and CDR2 FYEKMQ (reference sequence). The V end lost 1 base, the J end lost 5 bases, and 9 bases lay between the germline ends. The CDR3 protein is CASSLAGVQNIQYF. The CDR3 DNA sequence: TGTGCCAGCAGCTTAGCCGGAGTCCAAAACATTCAGTACTTC.

The gene calls are TRBV27 and TRBJ2-4, with unresolved D. Trimming took off 2 bases at V and 1 base at J, with 12 bases between the two ends. Per germline, CDR1 MNHEY and CDR2 SMNVEV (reference sequence). This CDR3 contains 16 residues. In nucleotides, the CDR3 is TGTGCCAGCAGTTTAGTTCCTGTTAGGGCCAAAAACATTCAGTACTTC. It yields the protein CASSLVPVRAKNIQYF.

This sequence joins TRBV24-1 and TRBJ2-7; D is unresolved. The V end was cut by 3 bases, the J end by 4 bases, with 12 bases between. CDR1 KGHDR and CDR2 SFDVKD come from the germline V gene. This CDR3 is built from 14 residues. CDR3 sequence: CATSDARGPYEQYF. CDR3 in DNA: TGTGCCACCAGTGATGCCCGCGGACCTTACGAGCAGTACTTC.

The chain uses TRBV11-2 and TRBJ1-5; tentative D call: TRBD1 (6 bases). The CDR3 runs to 18 residues. V was pared by 5 bases and J by 1 base, with 21 bases between. The germline CDR1 and CDR2 sequences are SGHAT and FQNNGV. CDR3 in amino acids: CASSLGRGLGGSNQPQHF. CDR3 DNA sequence: TGTGCCAGCAGCCTGGGGCGGGGGCTCGGGGGCAGCAATCAGCCCCAGCATTTT.

The chain is built from TRBV7-6 and TRBJ2-5; perhaps D is TRBD1 or TRBD2 (5 bases each). The V and J ends lost 8 bases and 5 bases respectively, with 12 bases between them. CDR3 size: 12 residues. Germline V lookup: CDR1 SGHVS, CDR2 FNYEAQ. DNA for the CDR3: TGTGCCAGCTGGGACGGGATGGAGACCCAGTACTTC. Its translation is CASWDGMETQYF.

The chain recombines TRBV7-9 with TRBJ2-1; D possibly corresponds to TRBD2 (5 bases). The germline gives CDR1 SEHNR, CDR2 FQNEAQ (reference sequence). This CDR3 comprises 15 residues. Trimming shortened V by 2 bases and J by 0 bases, and 8 bases separated the two germline ends. This CDR3 reads CASSLIAFSYNEQFF. The CDR3 coding sequence is TGTGCCAGCAGCTTAATAGCGTTCTCCTACAATGAGCAGTTCTTC.

The CDR3 reads CASSTGTGLTYNEQFF. The DNA for the CDR3 is TGTGCCAGCAGCACAGGGACAGGACTCACCTACAATGAGCAGTTCTTC. V usage is TRBV9 and J usage is TRBJ2-1; 8 positions match TRBD1. The CDR3 covers 16 residues. Losses at the gene ends were 4 bases for V and 2 bases for J; bases not matched to a gene: 8. CDR1 and CDR2 from the germline V gene are SGDLS and YYNGEE. The complete variable domain, with remaining parts taken from reference TRBV9 and TRBJ2-1, reads DSGVTQTPKHLITATGQRVTLRCSPRSGDLSVYWYQQSLDQGLQFLIQYYNGEERAKGNILERFSAQQFPDLHSELNLSSLELGDSALYFCASSTGTGLTYNEQFFGPGTRLTVL.

The sample holds one count of this clone. The rearrangement joins TRBV7-8 to TRBJ2-2; 7 bases are a match to TRBD1. The V segment lost 5 bases and the J segment 4 bases; nucleotides outside the gene matches: 10. This CDR3 has 16 amino acids. Germline V gene data show CDR1 as SGHVS and CDR2 as FQNEAQ. The DNA of the CDR3 is TGTGCCAGCAGCGCCACGCTACAGGGGAGCACCGGGGAGCTGTTTTTT. Encoded protein: CASSATLQGSTGELFF.